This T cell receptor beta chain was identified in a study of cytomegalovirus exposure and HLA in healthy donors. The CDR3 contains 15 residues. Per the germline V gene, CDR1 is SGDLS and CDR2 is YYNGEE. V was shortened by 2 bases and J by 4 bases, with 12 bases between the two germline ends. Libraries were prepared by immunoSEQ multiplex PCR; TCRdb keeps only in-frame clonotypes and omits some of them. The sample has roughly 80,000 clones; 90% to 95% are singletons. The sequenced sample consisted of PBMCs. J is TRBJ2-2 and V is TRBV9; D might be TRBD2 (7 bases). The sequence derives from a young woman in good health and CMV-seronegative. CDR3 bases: TGTGCCAGCAGCGTTAGGGGGGAGGGCACCGGGGAGCTGTTTTTT. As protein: CASSVRGEGTGELFF.